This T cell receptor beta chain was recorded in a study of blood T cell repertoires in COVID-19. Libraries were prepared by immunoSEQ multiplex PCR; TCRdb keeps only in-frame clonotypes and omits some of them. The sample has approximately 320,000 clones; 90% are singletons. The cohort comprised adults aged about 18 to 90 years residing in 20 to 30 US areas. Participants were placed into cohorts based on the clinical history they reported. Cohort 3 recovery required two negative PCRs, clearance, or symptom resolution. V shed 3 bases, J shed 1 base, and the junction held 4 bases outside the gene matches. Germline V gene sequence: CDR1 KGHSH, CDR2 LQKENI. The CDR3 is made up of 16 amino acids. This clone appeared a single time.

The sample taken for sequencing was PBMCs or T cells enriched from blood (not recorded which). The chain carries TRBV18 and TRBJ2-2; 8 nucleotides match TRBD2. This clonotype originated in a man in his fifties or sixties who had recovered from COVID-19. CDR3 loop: CASSPGTSGNTGELFF. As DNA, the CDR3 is TGTGCCAGCTCACCTGGTACTAGCGGGAACACCGGGGAGCTGTTTTTT.